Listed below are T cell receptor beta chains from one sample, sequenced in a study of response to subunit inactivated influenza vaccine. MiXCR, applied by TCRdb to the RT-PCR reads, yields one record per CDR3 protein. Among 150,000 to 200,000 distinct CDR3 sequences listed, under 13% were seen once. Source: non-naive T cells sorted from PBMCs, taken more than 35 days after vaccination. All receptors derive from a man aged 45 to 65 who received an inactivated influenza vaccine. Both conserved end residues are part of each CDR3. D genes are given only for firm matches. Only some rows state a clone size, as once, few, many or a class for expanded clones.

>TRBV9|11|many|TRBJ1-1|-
CASSVGSEAFF
TGTGCCAGCAGCGTAGGCTCTGAAGCTTTCTTT
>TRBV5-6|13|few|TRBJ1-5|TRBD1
CASSNGQGRPQHF
TGTGCCAGCAGCAACGGACAGGGGCGGCCCCAGCATTTT
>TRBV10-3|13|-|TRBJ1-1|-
CAISDRRVTEAFF
TGTGCCATCAGTGACAGGAGGGTCACTGAAGCTTTCTTT
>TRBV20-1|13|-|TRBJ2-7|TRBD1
CSENRDRGLQQYF
TGCAGCGAAAACCGGGACAGGGGGCTTCAGCAGTACTTC
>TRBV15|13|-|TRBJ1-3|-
CATSRGGENTICF
TGTGCCACCAGCAGAGGGGGGGAAAACACCATATGTTTT
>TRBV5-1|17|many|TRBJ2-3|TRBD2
CASSLGPSGRVTDTQYF
TGCGCCAGCAGCTTGGGACCTAGCGGGAGGGTCACCGATACGCAGTATTTT
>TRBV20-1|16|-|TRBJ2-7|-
CSAPKWGRFLDYEQYF
TGCAGTGCCCCAAAATGGGGGAGGTTTTTAGACTACGAGCAGTACTTC
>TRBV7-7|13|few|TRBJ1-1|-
CASSSNMNTEAFF
TGTGCCAGCAGCTCAAATATGAACACTGAAGCTTTCTTT
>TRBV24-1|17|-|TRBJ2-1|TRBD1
CATSDLRTGSTYNEQFF
TGTGCCACCAGTGATTTGCGGACAGGGAGTACCTACAATGAGCAGTTCTTC
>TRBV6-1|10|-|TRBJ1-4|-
CASSDEKLFF
TGTGCCAGCAGTGATGAAAAACTGTTTTTT
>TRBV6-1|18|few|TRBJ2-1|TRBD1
CASSQTGGLTSSYNEQFF
TGTGCCAGCAGTCAGACAGGGGGCTTGACCTCTTCCTACAATGAGCAGTTCTTC
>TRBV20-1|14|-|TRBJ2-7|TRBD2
CSARPTSAAYEQYF
TGCAGTGCTAGACCGACTAGCGCCGCCTACGAGCAGTACTTC
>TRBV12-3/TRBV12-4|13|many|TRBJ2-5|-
CASSPQSGETQYF
TGTGCCAGCAGTCCACAGTCCGGGGAGACCCAGTACTTC
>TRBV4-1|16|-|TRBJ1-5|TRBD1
CASSQVFGQGNQPQHF
TGCGCCAGCAGCCAGGTGTTCGGACAGGGAAATCAGCCCCAGCATTTT
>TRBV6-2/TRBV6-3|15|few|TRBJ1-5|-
CASSHTRGDLGPQHF
TGTGCCAGCAGCCATACGCGCGGGGATTTAGGGCCCCAGCATTTT
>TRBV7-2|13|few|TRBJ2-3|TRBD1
CASLQGITDTQYF
TGTGCCAGCTTACAGGGGATCACAGATACGCAGTATTTT
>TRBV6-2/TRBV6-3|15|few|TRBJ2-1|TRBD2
CASSYLLAGRDEQFF
TGTGCCAGCAGTTATTTATTAGCGGGGAGGGATGAGCAGTTCTTC
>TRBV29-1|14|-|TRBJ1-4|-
CSVDALSSEEKLFF
TGCAGCGTTGATGCTCTCTCTTCCGAAGAAAAACTGTTTTTT
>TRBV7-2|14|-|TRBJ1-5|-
CASSWTVSNQPQHF
TGTGCCAGCAGCTGGACAGTTAGCAATCAGCCCCAGCATTTT
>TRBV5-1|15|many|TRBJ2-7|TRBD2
CASSLGSSGTYEQYF
TGCGCCAGCAGCTTGGGTTCTAGCGGGACCTACGAGCAGTACTTC
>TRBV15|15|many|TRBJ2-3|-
CATSSRAMGTDTQYF
TGTGCCACCAGCAGCCGGGCCATGGGGACAGATACGCAGTATTTT
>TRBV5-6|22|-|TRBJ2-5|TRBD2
CASSLGGGFGGNHPTEEETQYF
TGTGCCAGCAGCTTGGGGGGGGGGTTTGGCGGCAACCACCCAACCGAGGAAGAGACCCAGTACTTC
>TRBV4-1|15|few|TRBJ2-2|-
CASSQVLRGTGELFF
TGCGCCAGCAGCCAAGTCTTGAGGGGCACCGGGGAGCTGTTTTTT
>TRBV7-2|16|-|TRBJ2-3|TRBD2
CASSLFGTSGTDTQYF
TGTGCCAGCAGCTTATTTGGGACTAGCGGTACAGATACGCAGTATTTT
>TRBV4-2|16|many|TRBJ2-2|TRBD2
CASSRSGGTNTGELFF
TGTGCCAGCAGCCGTAGCGGGGGGACGAACACCGGGGAGCTGTTTTTT
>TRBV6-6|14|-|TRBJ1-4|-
CASSPGQANEKLFF
TGTGCCAGCAGTCCCGGACAAGCTAATGAAAAACTGTTTTTT
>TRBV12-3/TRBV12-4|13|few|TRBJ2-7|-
CASSFVGSYEQYF
TGTGCCAGCAGTTTCGTGGGCTCCTACGAGCAGTACTTC
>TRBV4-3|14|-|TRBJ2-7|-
CASSQEIRDYEQYF
TGCGCCAGCAGCCAAGAGATCCGGGACTACGAGCAGTACTTC
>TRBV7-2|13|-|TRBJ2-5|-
CASSGTFQETQYF
TGTGCCAGCAGCGGGACTTTCCAAGAGACCCAGTACTTC
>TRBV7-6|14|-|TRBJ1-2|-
CASSPSLRSDGYTF
TGTGCCAGCTCCCCATCGCTGAGGTCGGATGGCTACACCTTC
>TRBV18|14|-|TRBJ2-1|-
CASSADESYNEQFF
TGTGCCAGCTCAGCAGACGAGTCCTACAATGAGCAGTTCTTC
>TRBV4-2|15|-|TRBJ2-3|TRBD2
CASSQGLAVTDTQYF
TGTGCCAGCAGCCAAGGACTAGCGGTCACAGATACGCAGTATTTT
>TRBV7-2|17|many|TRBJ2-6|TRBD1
CASSLEGQGSGANVLTF
TGTGCCAGCAGCTTAGAGGGACAGGGTTCTGGGGCCAACGTCCTGACTTTC